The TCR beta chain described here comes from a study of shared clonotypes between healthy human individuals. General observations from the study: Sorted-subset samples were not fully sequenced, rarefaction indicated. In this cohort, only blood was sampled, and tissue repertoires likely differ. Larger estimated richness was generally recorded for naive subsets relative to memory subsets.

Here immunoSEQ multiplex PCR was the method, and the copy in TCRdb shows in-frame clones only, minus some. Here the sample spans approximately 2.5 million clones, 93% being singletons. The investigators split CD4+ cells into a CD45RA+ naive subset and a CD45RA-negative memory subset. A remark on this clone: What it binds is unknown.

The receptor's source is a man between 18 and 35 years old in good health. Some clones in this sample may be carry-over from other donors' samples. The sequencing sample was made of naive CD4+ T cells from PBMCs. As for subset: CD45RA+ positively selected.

CDR3 nucleotides: TGTGCCAGCAGCTTAGATCGCGGCGGGCGCGGTGAGCAGTTCTTC. It codes for CASSLDRGGRGEQFF. The chain couples TRBV11-3 to TRBJ2-1; maybe TRBD2 (5 bases). The CDR3 is 15 residues long. Germline-derived CDR1 and CDR2 are SGHNT and YENEEA. The V end was cut by 0 bases, the J end by 9 bases, with 15 bases between.